What follows is one T cell receptor (beta chain) and its context. These data originate in a study of T-cell memory formation after mild COVID-19. TCRdb independently ran MiXCR on the 5' RACE reads; one entry per CDR3 protein. The table shows 110,000 to 150,000 distinct CDR3 sequences, with approximately 25% occurring only once. The germline V gene has CDR1 SGHTA and CDR2 FQGNSA. The V gene end was trimmed by 8 bases and the J gene end by 6 bases; junction bases not matched to a gene: 16. This CDR3 is built from 17 residues. The TCR was taken from an adult woman who had mild COVID-19 (a few samples of this study predate the infection). Cell type and time point are not known. The V and J genes are TRBV7-2 and TRBJ2-3; 11 positions match TRBD1. Source material: PBMCs or a T cell subset sorted from them (not recorded which). CDR3 in DNA: TGTGCCAGCGCAGATCATGGGACAGGGGGGTTGGTGGATACGCAGTATTTT. Protein product: CASADHGTGGLVDTQYF. Full variable domain (outside the CDR3, taken from reference TRBV7-2 and TRBJ2-3): GAGVSQSPSNKVTEKGKDVELRCDPISGHTALYWYRQSLGQGLEFLIYFQGNSAPDKSGLPSDRFSAERTGGSVSTLTIQRTQQEDSAVYLCASADHGTGGLVDTQYFGPGTRLTVL.